The T cell receptor beta chain described here comes from a study of CD8 T cells in Susac syndrome. Study observations and caveats: As the study acknowledged, the number of individuals in its TCR sequencing and HLA analysis was relatively small.

Worth noting for this clonotype: Its target is not known.

Per the germline V gene, CDR1 is SQVTM and CDR2 is ANQGSEA. Trimming took off 7 bases at V and 0 bases at J, with 9 bases between the two ends. The CDR3 consists of 12 residues. Random hexamers were used to reverse transcribe an amount of about 0.45 to 1 ug RNA. Each CDR3 protein is one row after TCRdb ran MiXCR on the immunoSEQ multiplex PCR reads. The sample holds 120,000 to 150,000 distinct CDR3 sequences, over 85% seen once. Sequences were obtained from CD8+ T cells from PBMCs. This TCR was sampled from a human donor in good health. V is TRBV29-1 and J is TRBJ1-1; D not certain. CDR3 coding DNA: TGCAGCGGCAGAGTATTGAACACTGAAGCTTTCTTT. Amino acids: CSGRVLNTEAFF.